This T cell receptor beta chain was found in a study of OX40 agonist ivuxolimab in advanced cancers. Across the study: In three patients, partial responses were observed, one with hepatocellular carcinoma and two with cutaneous melanoma.

TCRdb's table, derived via immunoSEQ multiplex PCR, lists solely in-frame clones and lacks some. The sample contains about 69,000 clones, approximately 80% of which appear only once. The trim removed 5 bases at V and 5 bases at J, leaving 11 bases unmatched. This CDR3 spans 15 amino acids. Germline V gives CDR1 MNHEY, CDR2 SVGAGI. The chain employs TRBV6-5 and TRBJ1-1; 7 nucleotides line up with TRBD1. This sequence was found in an adult with an advanced solid tumor such as melanoma, head and neck, liver or kidney cancer. The specimen comprised CD4+ or CD8+ T cells sorted from blood, sampled in a trial of the OX40 agonist ivuxolimab. CDR3 amino acids: CASSLQGSKSTEAFF. In nucleotides, the CDR3 is TGTGCCAGCAGTCTACAGGGGAGCAAGTCTACTGAAGCTTTCTTT.